This T cell receptor (beta chain) was profiled in a study of cytotoxic CD8 clonotypes in ibrutinib-treated CLL. Study information: Response samples were taken after a median around 13 months of treatment, range 6 to 36. Study outcomes and limitations: The clonality rise at ibrutinib response reflected private clonotype expansion. Researchers report that baseline clonality outpaced age-matched healthy donors and tracked circulating CD8+ T-cell counts.

Assay: immunoSEQ multiplex PCR; the TCRdb copy retains only in-frame clones and omits some. The repertoire holds hundreds of thousands of clones, with approximately 79% as singletons. Turning to this clone: As yet, its antigen is unknown.

The V gene lost 6 bases and the J gene lost 8 bases, with 16 bases spanning the gap. CDR1 and CDR2 from the germline V gene are ENHRY and SYGVKD. The CDR3 is made up of 14 amino acids. This material consisted of PBMCs, taken after 12 months of ibrutinib treatment. The genes are TRBV10-3 and TRBJ1-4; weak D call: TRBD1 (6 bases). The receptor was derived from a human donor with chronic lymphocytic leukemia. The CDR3 DNA reads as TGTGCCATCAGAAACACGACAGGAATAGAAAAACTGTTTTTT. Translated: CAIRNTTGIEKLFF.